This T cell receptor (beta chain) was documented in a study of regulatory T cells in long-lasting Graves disease. Arm-PCR of CDR3 regions with iRepertoire HTBI primers generated TCR beta libraries. TCRdb recomputed calls from the multiplex PCR reads with MiXCR, one row per CDR3 protein. This sample has about 400,000 distinct CDR3 sequences, with 20% to 25% found just once. This clonotype has at least ten counts. What it recognizes is unknown. This CDR3 contains 13 residues. Trimming took 5 bases from V and 5 from J, leaving 10 bases between them. Germline V gene sequence: CDR1 MNHEY, CDR2 SMNVEV (reference sequence). The time point denotes: persistent/refractory GD, antithyroid drugs over 5 years with positive TRAb. PBMCs provided the RNA from which the TCR library was made. General study findings and limits: Persistent patients shared more public clonotypes (about 2,600) than new patients (nearly 1,000).

The sequencing used peripheral blood mononuclear cells (PBMCs), collected when the disease was refractory, from a patient treated with antithyroid drugs. The chain employs TRBV27 and TRBJ1-5; possibly TRBD1 for D (5 bases). The sequence was collected from a female donor with Graves disease. CDR3 sequence reads: CASSRGLDQPQHF. Here the CDR3 DNA reads TGTGCCAGCAGTCGGGGACTAGATCAGCCCCAGCATTTT.